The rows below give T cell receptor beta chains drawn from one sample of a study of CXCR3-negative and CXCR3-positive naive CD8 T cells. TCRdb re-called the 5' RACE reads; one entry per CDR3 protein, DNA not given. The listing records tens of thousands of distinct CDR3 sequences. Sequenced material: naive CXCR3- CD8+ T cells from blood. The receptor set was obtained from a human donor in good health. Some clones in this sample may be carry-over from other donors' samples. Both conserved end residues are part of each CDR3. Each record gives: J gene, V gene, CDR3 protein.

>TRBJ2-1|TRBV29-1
CSALGRFYNEQFF
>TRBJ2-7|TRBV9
CASSAPNRGSEQYF
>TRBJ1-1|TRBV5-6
CASSLGPGGDTEAFF
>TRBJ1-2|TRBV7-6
CASSLAGRQGNTF
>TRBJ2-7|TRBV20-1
CSARDRLGTSELSDPYEQYF
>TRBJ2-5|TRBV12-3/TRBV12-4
CASSSIVGLAGNERETQYF
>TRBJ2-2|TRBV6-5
CASSRTGIPLTGELFF
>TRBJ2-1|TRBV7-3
CASSTTQRGSYNEQFF
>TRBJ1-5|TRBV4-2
CASSLGENQPQHF
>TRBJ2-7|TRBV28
CASSLNRQYRDASYEQYF
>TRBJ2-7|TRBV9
CASSAGTPADDQYF
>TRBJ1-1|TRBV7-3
CASSLDSNTEAFF
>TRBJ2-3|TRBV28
CASSPTLSADTQYF
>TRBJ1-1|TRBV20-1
CSARDVQGWEAFF
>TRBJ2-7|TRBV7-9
CASVRGSGSNAYEQYF
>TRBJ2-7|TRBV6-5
CASSYSPRVDEQYF
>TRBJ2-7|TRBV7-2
CASSPSHLSYEQYF
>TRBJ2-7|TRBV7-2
CASSFSHEQYF
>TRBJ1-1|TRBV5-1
CASRRLQNTEAFF
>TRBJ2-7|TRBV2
CASGQQAYEQYF
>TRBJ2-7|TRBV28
CASSLQATYEQYF
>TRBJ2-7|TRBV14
CASSLTTAYYEQYF
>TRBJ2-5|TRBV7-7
CASSLTQGRVETQYF
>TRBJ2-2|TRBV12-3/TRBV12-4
CASDSANTGELFF
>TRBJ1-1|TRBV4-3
CASSQEQDRGTEAFF
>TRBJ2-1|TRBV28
CASSSLFGGPHEQFF
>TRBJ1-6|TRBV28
CATKPLVRGENSPLHF
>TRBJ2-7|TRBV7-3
CASSPPATYEQYF